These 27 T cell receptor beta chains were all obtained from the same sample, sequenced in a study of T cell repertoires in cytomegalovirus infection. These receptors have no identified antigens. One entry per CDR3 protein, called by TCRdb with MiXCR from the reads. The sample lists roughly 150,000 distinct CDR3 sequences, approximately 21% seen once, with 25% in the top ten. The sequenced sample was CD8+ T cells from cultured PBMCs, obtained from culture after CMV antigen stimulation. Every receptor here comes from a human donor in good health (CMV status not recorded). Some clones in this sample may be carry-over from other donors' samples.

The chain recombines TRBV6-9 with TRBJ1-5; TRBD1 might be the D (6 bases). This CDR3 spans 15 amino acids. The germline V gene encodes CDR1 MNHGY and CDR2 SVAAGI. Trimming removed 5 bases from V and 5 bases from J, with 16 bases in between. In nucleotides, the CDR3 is TGTGCCAGCAGTATCCGTCGGGGGCTCCATCAGCCCCAGCATTTT. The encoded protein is CASSIRRGLHQPQHF.

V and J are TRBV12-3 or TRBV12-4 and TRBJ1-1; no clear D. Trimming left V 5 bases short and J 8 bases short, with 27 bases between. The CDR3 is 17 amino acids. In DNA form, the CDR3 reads TGTGCCAGCAGTCCTCGGTCGGTAGACCCCGGGCCGCTAGAAGCTTTCTTT. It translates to CASSPRSVDPGPLEAFF.

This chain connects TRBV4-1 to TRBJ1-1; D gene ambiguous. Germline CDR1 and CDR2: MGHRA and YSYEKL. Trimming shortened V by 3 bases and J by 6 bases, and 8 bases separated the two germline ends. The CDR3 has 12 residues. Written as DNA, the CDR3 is TGCGCCAGCAGCCATGAAGGAGCTGAAGCTTTCTTT. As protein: CASSHEGAEAFF.

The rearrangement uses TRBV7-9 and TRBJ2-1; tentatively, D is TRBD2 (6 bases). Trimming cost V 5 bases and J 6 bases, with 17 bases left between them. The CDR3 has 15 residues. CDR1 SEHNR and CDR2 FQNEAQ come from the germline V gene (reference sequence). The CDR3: CASSLLSSGSNEQFF. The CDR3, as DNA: TGTGCCAGCAGCCTTCTGAGTAGCGGCTCCAATGAGCAGTTCTTC.

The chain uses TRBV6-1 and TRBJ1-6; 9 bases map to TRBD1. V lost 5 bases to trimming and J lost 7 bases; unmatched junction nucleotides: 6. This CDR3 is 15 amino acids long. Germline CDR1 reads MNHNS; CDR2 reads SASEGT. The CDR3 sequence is CASSSTGQGNSPLHF. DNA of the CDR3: TGTGCCAGCAGTTCCACGGGACAGGGAAATTCACCCCTCCACTTT.

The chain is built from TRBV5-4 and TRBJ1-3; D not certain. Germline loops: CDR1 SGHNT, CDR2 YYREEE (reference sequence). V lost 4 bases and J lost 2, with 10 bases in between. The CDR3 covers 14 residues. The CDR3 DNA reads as TGTGCCAGCAGCCATGACAATCCTGGAAACACCATATATTTT. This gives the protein CASSHDNPGNTIYF. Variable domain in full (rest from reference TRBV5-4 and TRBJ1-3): ETGVTQSPTHLIKTRGQQVTLRCSSQSGHNTVSWYQQALGQGPQFIFQYYREEENGRGNFPPRFSGLQFPNYSSELNVNALELDDSALYLCASSHDNPGNTIYFGEGSWLTVV.

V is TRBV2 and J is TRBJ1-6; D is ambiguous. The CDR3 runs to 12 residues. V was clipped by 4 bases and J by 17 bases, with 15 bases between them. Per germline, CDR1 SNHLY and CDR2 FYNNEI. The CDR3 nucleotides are TGTGCCAGCAGTGGACGCAGGTATTACTTCCACTTT. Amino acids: CASSGRRYYFHF.

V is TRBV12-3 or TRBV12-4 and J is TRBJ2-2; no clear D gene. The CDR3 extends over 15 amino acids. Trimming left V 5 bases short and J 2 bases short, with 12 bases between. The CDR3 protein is CASSAPGSNTGELFF. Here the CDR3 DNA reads TGTGCCAGCAGTGCCCCCGGGTCCAACACCGGGGAGCTGTTTTTT.

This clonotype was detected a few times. The CDR3 DNA reads TGTGCCAGTAGTATGTACCTCCCTGAGCAGTTCTTC. Translation gives CASSMYLPEQFF. The chain is built from TRBV19 and TRBJ2-1; D gene ambiguous. Germline CDR1 is LNHDA and CDR2 is SQIVND (reference sequence). The ends were cut back, 3 bases at V and 9 bases at J, with 9 bases in the middle. The CDR3 is 12 amino acids.

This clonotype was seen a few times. The CDR3 region has the DNA TGCAGTGCTAGACCTCTCACAGGGGCCGCCTACGAGCAGTACTTC. Protein sequence: CSARPLTGAAYEQYF. The chain links TRBV20-1 to TRBJ2-7, with TRBD1 matching 7 bases. This CDR3 contains 15 residues. Germline V gene data show CDR1 as DFQATT and CDR2 as SNEGSKA (reference sequence). J was trimmed by 2 bases and V by 2 bases; bases with no gene match: 9.

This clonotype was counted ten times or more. The CDR3 nucleotides read TGTGCCAGCAGTTTTTCTGGAAACACCATATATTTT. Encoded protein: CASSFSGNTIYF. The chain combines TRBV12-3 or TRBV12-4 with TRBJ1-3; D unclear. The CDR3 runs 12 residues. V lost 3 bases to trimming and J lost 1 base, with 1 base between them.

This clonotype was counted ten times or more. The CDR3 region is CASSSGDRGYNEKLFF. Here the CDR3 DNA reads TGCGCCAGCAGCAGCGGGGACAGGGGATATAATGAAAAACTGTTTTTT. The chain combines TRBV4-1 with TRBJ1-4, with 10 bases identical to TRBD1. Germline assignment: CDR1 MGHRA and CDR2 YSYEKL. The length of the CDR3 is 16 residues. Trimming removed 5 bases from V and 4 bases from J; junction bases left unmatched: 7.

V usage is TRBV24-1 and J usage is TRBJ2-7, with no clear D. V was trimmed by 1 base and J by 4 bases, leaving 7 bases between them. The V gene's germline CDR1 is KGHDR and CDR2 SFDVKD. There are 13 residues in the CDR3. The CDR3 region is CATSDFSSYEQYF. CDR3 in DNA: TGTGCCACCAGTGATTTTTCTTCTTACGAGCAGTACTTC.

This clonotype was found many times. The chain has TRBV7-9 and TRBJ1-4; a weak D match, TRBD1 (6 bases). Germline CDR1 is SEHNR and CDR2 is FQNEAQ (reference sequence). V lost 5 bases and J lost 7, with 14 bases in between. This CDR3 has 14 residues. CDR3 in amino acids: CASSDRTNREKLFF. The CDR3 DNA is TGTGCCAGCAGCGACAGGACGAACCGTGAAAAACTGTTTTTT.

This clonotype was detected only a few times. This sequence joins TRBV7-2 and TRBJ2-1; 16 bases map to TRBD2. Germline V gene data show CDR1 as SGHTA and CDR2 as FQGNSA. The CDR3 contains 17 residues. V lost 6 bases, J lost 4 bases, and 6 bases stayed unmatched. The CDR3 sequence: CASRGLAGGPGYNEQFF. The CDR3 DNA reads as TGTGCCAGCAGGGGACTAGCGGGAGGGCCGGGGTACAATGAGCAGTTCTTC. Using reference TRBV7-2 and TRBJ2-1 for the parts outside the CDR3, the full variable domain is GAGVSQSPSNKVTEKGKDVELRCDPISGHTALYWYRQSLGQGLEFLIYFQGNSAPDKSGLPSDRFSAERTGGSVSTLTIQRTQQEDSAVYLCASRGLAGGPGYNEQFFGPGTRLTVL.

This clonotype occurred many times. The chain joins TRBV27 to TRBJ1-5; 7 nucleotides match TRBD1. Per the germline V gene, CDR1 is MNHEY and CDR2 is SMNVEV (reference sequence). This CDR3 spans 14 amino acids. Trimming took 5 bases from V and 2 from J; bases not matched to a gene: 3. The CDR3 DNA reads TGTGCCAGCAGTCCTGGGACAGGCAATCAGCCCCAGCATTTT. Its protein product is CASSPGTGNQPQHF.

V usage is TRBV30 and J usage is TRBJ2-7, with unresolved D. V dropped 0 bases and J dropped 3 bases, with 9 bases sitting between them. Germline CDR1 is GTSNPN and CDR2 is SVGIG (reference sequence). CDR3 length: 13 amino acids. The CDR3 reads CAWSVGSLYEQYF. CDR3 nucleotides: TGTGCCTGGAGTGTGGGGTCCCTCTACGAGCAGTACTTC.

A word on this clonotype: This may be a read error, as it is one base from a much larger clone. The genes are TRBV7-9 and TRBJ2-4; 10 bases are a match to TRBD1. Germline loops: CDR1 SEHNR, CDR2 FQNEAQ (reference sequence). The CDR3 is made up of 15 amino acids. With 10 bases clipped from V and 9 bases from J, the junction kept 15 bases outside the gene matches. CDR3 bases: TGTGCCACTTCCAGGGCCGGACAGGGGGATGGCATTCAGTACTTC. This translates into CATSRAGQGDGIQYF.

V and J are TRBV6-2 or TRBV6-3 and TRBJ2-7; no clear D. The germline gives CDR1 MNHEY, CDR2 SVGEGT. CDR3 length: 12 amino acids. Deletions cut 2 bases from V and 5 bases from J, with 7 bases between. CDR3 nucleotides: TGTGCCAGCAGTTACGGACCTAACGAGCAGTACTTC. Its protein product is CASSYGPNEQYF.

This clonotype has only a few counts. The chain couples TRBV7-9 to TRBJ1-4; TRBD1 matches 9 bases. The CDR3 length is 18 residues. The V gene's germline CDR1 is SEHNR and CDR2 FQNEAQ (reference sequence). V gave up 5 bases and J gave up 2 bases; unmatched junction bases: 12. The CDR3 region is CASSGERTGGLTNEKLFF. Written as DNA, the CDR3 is TGTGCCAGCAGCGGAGAGAGAACAGGGGGCTTGACTAATGAAAAACTGTTTTTT.

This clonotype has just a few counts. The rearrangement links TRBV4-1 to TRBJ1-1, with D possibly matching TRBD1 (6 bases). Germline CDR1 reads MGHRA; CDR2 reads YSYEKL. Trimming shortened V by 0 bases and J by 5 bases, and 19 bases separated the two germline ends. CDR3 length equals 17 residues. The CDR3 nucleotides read TGCGCCAGCAGCCAAGATTCATTCGAGAAGGGGGGAACTGAAGCTTTCTTT. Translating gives CASSQDSFEKGGTEAFF.

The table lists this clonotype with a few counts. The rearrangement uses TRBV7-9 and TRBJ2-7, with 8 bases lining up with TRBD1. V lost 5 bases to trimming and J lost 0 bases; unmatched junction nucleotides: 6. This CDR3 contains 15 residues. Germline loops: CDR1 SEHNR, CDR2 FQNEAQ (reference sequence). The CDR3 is CASSGQGRRSYEQYF. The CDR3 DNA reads TGTGCCAGCAGCGGACAGGGAAGACGCTCCTACGAGCAGTACTTC.

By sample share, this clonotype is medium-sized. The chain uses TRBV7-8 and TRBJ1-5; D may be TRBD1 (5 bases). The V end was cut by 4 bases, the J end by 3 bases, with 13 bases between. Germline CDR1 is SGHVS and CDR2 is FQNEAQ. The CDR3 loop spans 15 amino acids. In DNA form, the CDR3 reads TGTGCCAGCAGCTCGCTTGGGACCTACAATCAGCCCCAGCATTTT. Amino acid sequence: CASSSLGTYNQPQHF.

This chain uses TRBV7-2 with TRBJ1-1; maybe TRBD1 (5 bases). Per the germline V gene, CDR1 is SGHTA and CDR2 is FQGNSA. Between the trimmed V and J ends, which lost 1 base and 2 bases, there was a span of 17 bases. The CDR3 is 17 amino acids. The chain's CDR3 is CASSLVRGGARNTEAFF. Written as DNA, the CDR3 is TGTGCCAGCAGCTTAGTCCGGGGGGGTGCAAGAAACACTGAAGCTTTCTTT.

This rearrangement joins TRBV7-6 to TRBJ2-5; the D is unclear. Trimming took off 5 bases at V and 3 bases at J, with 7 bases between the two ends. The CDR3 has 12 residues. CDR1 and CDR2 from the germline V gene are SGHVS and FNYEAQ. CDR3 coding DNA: TGTGCCAGCAGCACCAAGGAAGAGACCCAGTACTTC. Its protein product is CASSTKEETQYF.

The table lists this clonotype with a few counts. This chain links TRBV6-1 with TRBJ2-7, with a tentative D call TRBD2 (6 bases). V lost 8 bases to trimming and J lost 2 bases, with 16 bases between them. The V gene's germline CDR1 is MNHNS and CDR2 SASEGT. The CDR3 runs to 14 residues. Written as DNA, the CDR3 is TGTGCCAGCTGGGACTTTCACTTAACCTACGAGCAGTACTTC. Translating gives CASWDFHLTYEQYF.

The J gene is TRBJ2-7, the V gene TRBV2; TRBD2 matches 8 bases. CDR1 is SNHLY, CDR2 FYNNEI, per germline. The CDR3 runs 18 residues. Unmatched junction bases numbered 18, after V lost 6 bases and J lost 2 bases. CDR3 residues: CASRGSGRETEPTYEQYF. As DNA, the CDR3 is TGTGCCAGCAGAGGAAGCGGGAGAGAAACCGAACCTACCTACGAGCAGTACTTC.